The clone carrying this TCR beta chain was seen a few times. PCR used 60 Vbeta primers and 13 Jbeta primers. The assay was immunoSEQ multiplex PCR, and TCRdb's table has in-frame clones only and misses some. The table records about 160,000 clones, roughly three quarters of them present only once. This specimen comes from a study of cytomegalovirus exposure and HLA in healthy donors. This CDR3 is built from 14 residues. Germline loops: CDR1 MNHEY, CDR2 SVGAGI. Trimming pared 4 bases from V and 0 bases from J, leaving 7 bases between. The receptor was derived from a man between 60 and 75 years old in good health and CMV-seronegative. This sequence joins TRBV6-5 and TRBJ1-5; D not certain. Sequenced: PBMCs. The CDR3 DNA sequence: TGTGCCAGCAGTTGGAGCTATAGCAATCAGCCCCAGCATTTT. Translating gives CASSWSYSNQPQHF.